The T cell receptor (beta chain) under discussion was sequenced for a study of control samples from healthy donors and cancer patients. Sequenced by immunoSEQ multiplex PCR; TCRdb stores in-frame clones only, minus some. Among about 160,000 clones listed, over 95% were seen once. The CDR3 sequence is 14 residues long. The germline gives CDR1 SGHVS, CDR2 FQNEAQ. The V and J ends lost 4 bases and 3 bases respectively, with 12 bases between them. The chain joins TRBV7-8 to TRBJ1-1, with no clear D. Sequencing used blood. The sequence was obtained from a woman in her twenties or thirties in good health. The chain's CDR3 is CASSSGSLDTEAFF. The CDR3 coding sequence is TGTGCCAGCAGCTCCGGGTCCCTCGACACTGAAGCTTTCTTT.